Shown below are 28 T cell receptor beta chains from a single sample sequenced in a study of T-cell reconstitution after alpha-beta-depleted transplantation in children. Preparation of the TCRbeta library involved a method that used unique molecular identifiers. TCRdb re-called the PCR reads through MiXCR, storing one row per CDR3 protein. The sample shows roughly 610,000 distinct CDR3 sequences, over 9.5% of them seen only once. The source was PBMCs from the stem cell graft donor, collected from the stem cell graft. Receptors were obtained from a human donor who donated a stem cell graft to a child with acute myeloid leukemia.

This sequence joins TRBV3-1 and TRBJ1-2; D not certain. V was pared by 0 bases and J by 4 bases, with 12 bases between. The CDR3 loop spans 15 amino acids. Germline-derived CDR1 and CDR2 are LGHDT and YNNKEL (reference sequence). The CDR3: CASSQDLSVFYGYTF. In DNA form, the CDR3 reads TGTGCCAGCAGCCAAGACTTATCGGTGTTCTATGGCTACACCTTC.

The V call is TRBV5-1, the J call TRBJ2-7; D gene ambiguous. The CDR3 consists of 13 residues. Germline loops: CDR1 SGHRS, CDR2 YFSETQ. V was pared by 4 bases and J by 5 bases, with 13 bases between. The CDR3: CASSVQSIDEQYF. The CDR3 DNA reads TGCGCCAGCAGCGTTCAGAGTATCGACGAGCAGTACTTC.

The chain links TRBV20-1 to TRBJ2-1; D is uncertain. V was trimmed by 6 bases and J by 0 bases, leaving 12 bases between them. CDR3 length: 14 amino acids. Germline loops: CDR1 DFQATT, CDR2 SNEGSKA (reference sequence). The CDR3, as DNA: TGCAGTGCAGAACGACTGGTCTCCTACAATGAGCAGTTCTTC. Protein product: CSAERLVSYNEQFF.

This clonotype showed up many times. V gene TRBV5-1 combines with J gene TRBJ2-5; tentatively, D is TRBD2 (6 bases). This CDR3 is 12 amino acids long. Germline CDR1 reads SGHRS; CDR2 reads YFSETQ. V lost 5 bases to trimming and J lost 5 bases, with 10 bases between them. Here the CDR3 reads CASREREETQYF. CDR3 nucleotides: TGCGCCAGCAGGGAACGGGAGGAGACCCAGTACTTC. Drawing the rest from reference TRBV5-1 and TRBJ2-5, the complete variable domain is KAGVTQTPRYLIKTRGQQVTLSCSPISGHRSVSWYQQTPGQGLQFLFEYFSETQRNKGNFPGRFSGRQFSNSRSEMNVSTLELGDSALYLCASREREETQYFGPGTRLLVL.

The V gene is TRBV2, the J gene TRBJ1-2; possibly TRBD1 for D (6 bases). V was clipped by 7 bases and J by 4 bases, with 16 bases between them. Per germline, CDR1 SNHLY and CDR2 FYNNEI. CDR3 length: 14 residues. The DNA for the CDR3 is TGTGCCAGCATCCAGCAGGGGCCGACCTATGGCTACACCTTC. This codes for CASIQQGPTYGYTF.

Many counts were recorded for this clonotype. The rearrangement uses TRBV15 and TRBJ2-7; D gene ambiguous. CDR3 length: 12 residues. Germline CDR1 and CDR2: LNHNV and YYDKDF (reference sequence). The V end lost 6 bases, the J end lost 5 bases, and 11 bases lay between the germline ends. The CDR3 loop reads CATRSRLNEQYF. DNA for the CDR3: TGTGCCACCAGGTCGAGGTTGAACGAGCAGTACTTC.

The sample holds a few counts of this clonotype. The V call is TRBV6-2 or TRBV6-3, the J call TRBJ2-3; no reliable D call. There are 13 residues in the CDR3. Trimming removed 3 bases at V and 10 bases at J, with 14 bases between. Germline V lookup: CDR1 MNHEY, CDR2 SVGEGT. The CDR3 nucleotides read TGTGCCAGCAGTTATCCCGGAAGCTCGGCGCAGTATTTT. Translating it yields CASSYPGSSAQYF.

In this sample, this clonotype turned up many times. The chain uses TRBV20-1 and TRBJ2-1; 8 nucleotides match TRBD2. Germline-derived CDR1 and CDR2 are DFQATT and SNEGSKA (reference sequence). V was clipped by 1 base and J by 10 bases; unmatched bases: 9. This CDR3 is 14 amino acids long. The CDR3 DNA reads TGCAGTGCTAGAGTGCTAGCGGGCATCAGGGAGCAGTTCTTC. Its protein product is CSARVLAGIREQFF.

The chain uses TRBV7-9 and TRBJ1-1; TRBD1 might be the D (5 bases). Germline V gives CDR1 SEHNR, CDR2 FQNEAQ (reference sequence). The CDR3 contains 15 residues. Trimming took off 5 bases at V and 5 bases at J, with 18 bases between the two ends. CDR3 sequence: CASSATAGPGTEAFF. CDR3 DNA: TGTGCCAGCAGCGCCACCGCAGGGCCGGGGACTGAAGCTTTCTTT. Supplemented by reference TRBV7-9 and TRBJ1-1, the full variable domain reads DTGVSQNPRHKITKRGQNVTFRCDPISEHNRLYWYRQTLGQGPEFLTYFQNEAQLEKSRLLSDRFSAERPKGSFSTLEIQRTEQGDSAMYLCASSATAGPGTEAFFGQGTRLTVV.

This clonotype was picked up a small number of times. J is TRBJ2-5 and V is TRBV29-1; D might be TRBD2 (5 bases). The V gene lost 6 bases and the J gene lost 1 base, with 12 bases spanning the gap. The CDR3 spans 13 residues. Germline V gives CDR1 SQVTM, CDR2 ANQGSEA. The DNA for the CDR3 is TGCAGCGTCACCCTCGGGGTCCAAGAGACCCAGTACTTC. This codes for CSVTLGVQETQYF. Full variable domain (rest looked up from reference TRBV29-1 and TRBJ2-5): SAVISQKPSRDICQRGTSLTIQCQVDSQVTMMFWYRQQPGQSLTLIATANQGSEATYESGFVIDKFPISRPNLTFSTLTVSNMSPEDSSIYLCSVTLGVQETQYFGPGTRLLVL.

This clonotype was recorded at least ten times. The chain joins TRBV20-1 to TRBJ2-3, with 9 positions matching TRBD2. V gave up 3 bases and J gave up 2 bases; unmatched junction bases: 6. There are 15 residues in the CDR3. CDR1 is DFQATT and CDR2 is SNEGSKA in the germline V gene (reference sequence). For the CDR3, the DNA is TGCAGTGCTAGCCTGACTAGCGGAGCCACAGATACGCAGTATTTT. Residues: CSASLTSGATDTQYF.

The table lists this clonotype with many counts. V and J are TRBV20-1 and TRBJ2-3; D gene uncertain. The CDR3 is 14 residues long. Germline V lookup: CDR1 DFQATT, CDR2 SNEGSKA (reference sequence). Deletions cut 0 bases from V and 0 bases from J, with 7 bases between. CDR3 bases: TGCAGTGCTAGAGACGTTCGGAGCACAGATACGCAGTATTTT. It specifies CSARDVRSTDTQYF.

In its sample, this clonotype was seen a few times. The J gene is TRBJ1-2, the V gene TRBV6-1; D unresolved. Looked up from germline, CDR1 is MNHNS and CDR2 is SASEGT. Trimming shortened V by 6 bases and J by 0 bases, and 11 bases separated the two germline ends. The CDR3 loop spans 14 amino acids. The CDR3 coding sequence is TGTGCCAGCAGCGTCCATAAAGCTAACTATGGCTACACCTTC. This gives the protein CASSVHKANYGYTF.

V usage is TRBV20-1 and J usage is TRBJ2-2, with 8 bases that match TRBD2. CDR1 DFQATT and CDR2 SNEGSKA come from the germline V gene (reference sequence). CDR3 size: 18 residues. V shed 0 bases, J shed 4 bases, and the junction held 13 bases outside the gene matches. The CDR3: CSARDKLSGSVLTGELFF. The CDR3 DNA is TGCAGTGCTAGAGATAAGTTGAGCGGGAGCGTTCTCACCGGGGAGCTGTTTTTT.

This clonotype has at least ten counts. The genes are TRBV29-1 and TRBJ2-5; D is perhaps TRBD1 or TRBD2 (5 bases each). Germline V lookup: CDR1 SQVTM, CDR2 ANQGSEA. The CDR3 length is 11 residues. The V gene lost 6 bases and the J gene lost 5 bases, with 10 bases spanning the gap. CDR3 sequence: CSVGVKETQYF. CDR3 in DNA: TGCAGCGTGGGGGTCAAGGAGACCCAGTACTTC.

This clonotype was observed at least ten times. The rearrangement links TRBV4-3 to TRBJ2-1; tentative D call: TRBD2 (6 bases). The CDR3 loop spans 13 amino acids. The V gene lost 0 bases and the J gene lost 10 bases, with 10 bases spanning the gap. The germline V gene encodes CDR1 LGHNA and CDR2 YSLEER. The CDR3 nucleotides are TGCGCCAGCAGCCAAGATGAACGGGGGGAGCAGTTCTTC. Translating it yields CASSQDERGEQFF.

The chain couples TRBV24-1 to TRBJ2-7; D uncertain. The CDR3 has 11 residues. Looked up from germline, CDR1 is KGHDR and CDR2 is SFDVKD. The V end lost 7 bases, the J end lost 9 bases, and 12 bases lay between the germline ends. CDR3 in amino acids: CATRRFRGQYF. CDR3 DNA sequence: TGTGCCACCAGAAGGTTCCGTGGGCAGTACTTC.

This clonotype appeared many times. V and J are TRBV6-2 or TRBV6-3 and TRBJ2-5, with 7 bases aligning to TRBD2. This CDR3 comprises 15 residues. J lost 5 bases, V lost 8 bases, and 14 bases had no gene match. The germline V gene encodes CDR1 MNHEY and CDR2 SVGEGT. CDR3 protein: CASCTVGRAWETQYF. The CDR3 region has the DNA TGTGCCAGCTGTACTGTTGGGAGGGCGTGGGAGACCCAGTACTTC.

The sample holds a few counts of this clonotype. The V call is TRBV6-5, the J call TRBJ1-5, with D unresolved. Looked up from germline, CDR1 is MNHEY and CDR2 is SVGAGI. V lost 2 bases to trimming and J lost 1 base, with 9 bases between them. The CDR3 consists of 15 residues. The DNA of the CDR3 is TGTGCCAGCAGTTACGGGAGGGAAAGCAATCAGCCCCAGCATTTT. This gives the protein CASSYGRESNQPQHF.

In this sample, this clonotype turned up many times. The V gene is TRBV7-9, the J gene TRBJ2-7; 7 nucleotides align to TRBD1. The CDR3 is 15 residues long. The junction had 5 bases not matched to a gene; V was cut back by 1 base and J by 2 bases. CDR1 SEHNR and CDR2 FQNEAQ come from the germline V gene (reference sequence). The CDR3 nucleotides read TGTGCCAGCAGCTTAGTCGGGACAGTAGCCTACGAGCAGTACTTC. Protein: CASSLVGTVAYEQYF.

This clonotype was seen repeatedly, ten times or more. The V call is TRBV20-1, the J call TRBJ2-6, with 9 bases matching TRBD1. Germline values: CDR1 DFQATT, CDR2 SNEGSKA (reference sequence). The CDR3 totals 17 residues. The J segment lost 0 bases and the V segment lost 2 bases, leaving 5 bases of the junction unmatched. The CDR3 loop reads CSARKGQGISGANVLTF. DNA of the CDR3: TGCAGTGCTAGAAAGGGACAGGGTATCTCTGGGGCCAACGTCCTGACTTTC.

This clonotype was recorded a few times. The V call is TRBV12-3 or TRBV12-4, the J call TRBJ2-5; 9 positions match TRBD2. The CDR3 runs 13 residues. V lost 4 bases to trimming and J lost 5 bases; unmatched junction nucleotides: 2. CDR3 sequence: CASSSTSGETQYF. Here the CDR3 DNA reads TGTGCCAGCAGTTCTACTAGCGGGGAGACCCAGTACTTC.

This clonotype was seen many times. The CDR3 sequence: CASRRQAVTSTDTQYF. The CDR3 DNA reads as TGTGCCAGCAGACGCCAAGCGGTAACTAGCACAGATACGCAGTATTTT. This chain links TRBV27 with TRBJ2-3, with D perhaps matching TRBD2 (5 bases). Per germline, CDR1 MNHEY and CDR2 SMNVEV (reference sequence). V gave up 6 bases and J gave up 0 bases, with 16 bases separating them. The CDR3 length is 16 residues.

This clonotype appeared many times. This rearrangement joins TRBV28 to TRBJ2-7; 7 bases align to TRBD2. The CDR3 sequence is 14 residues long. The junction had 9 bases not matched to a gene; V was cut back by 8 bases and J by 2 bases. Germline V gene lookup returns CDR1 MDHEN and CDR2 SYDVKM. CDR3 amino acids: CASLDGRNTYEQYF. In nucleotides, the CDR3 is TGTGCCAGCCTTGACGGGAGGAACACCTACGAGCAGTACTTC. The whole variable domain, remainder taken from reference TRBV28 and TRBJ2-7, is DVKVTQSSRYLVKRTGEKVFLECVQDMDHENMFWYRQDPGLGLRLIYFSYDVKMKEKGDIPEGYSVSREKKERFSLILESASTNQTSMYLCASLDGRNTYEQYFGPGTRLTVT.

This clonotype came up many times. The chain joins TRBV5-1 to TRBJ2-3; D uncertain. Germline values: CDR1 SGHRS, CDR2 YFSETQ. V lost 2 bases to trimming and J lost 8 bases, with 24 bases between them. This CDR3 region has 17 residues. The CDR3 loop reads CASSLTTRMMDVVTQYF. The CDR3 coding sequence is TGCGCCAGCAGCTTAACAACACGAATGATGGACGTCGTTACGCAGTATTTT.

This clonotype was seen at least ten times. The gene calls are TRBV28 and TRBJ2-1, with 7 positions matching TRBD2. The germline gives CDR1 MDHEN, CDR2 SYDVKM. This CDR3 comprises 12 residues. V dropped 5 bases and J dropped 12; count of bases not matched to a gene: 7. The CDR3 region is CASSLMIAGQFF. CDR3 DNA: TGTGCCAGCAGTCTTATGATAGCGGGGCAGTTCTTC.

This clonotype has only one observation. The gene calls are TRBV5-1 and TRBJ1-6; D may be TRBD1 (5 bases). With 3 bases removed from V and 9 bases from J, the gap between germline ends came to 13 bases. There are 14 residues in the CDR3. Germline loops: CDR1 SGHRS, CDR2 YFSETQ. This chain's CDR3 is CASSSGGLSSPLHF. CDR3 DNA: TGCGCCAGCAGCTCGGGGGGTCTTAGTTCACCCCTCCACTTT.

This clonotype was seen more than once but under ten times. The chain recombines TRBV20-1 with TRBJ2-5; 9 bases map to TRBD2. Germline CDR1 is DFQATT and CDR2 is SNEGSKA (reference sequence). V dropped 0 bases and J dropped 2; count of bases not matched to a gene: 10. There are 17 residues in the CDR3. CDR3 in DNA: TGCAGTGCTAGAGATCTAGGAGCGGGAGGAGGTCAAGAGACCCAGTACTTC. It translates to CSARDLGAGGGQETQYF.